This T cell receptor (beta chain) is from a study of radiotherapy plus CTLA-4 blockade in lung cancer. As regards this clone: Antigen specificity is unknown.

This CDR3 is built from 17 residues. The V segment lost 1 base and the J segment 2 bases; nucleotides outside the gene matches: 8. Germline assignment: CDR1 MNHNS and CDR2 SASEGT. Some clones are missing from TCRdb's copy, which holds only in-frame ones; the method was immunoSEQ multiplex PCR. The sample holds tens of thousands of clones; 70% to 80% are singletons and the top ten take 3.5% to 4%. Findings and limits, study-wide: According to reports, early shifts in blood T cell clones, alongside interferon-beta, forecast response most accurately. In blood, TCR clones derived from the tumor expanded after radiotherapy plus ipilimumab.

This receptor was identified in a human donor with non-small cell lung cancer who had a partial response to radiotherapy plus ipilimumab. This material consisted of peripheral blood, taken from a patient treated with radiotherapy plus ipilimumab. V usage is TRBV6-1 and J usage is TRBJ2-7; TRBD1 aligns across 10 bases. In DNA, the CDR3 is TGTGCCAGCAGTGAAGGAGCGGGGACAGGGGACCCCTACGAGCAGTACTTC. Translating gives CASSEGAGTGDPYEQYF.